The 32 T cell receptor beta chains listed next were all sequenced from one sample in a study of blood T cell repertoires in COVID-19. Measured with immunoSEQ multiplex PCR; TCRdb has only the in-frame clones, and not every one. The table records some 30,000 clones, 85% of them present only once. Sample: peripheral blood. These receptors all come from a man aged 55 to 70 with active COVID-19.

CDR3 residues: CAISDRGQIGSYEQYF. The CDR3 nucleotides read TGTGCCATCAGTGACCGCGGACAGATCGGGTCCTACGAGCAGTACTTC. The chain is built from TRBV10-3 and TRBJ2-7; maybe TRBD1 (6 bases). Germline V gene sequence: CDR1 ENHRY, CDR2 SYGVKD. V was pared by 3 bases and J by 1 base, with 16 bases between. CDR3 length equals 16 residues.

The DNA of the CDR3 is TGTGCCAGCAGCTTAGCGGGAGTGGCCTACAATGAGCAGTTCTTC. Its translation: CASSLAGVAYNEQFF. V usage is TRBV7-2 and J usage is TRBJ2-1, with D maybe TRBD2 (5 bases). CDR1 is SGHTA and CDR2 is FQGNSA in the germline V gene. Trimming pared 0 bases from V and 2 bases from J, leaving 8 bases between. The CDR3 sequence is 15 residues long.

The J gene is TRBJ1-1, the V gene TRBV11-2; the D gene is possibly TRBD1 (5 bases). Trimming pared 5 bases from V and 7 bases from J, leaving 20 bases between. CDR3 length: 15 amino acids. Germline CDR1 reads SGHAT; CDR2 reads FQNNGV. The CDR3 bases are TGTGCCAGCAGCCCCCATTTAGCGGGCGGGGGTGAAGCTTTCTTT. Amino acid sequence: CASSPHLAGGGEAFF.

The gene calls are TRBV11-2 and TRBJ1-1; 8 nucleotides line up with TRBD1. Germline values: CDR1 SGHAT, CDR2 FQNNGV. CDR3 size: 16 residues. V was clipped by 1 base and J by 2 bases; unmatched bases: 6. The CDR3 DNA sequence: TGTGCCAGCAGCTTAGCCCGGGGACAGGTCAACACTGAAGCTTTCTTT. It specifies CASSLARGQVNTEAFF.

This chain uses TRBV7-6 with TRBJ2-7; 8 bases line up with TRBD1. V dropped 1 base and J dropped 4; count of bases not matched to a gene: 6. The CDR3 is made up of 15 amino acids. Germline CDR1 is SGHVS and CDR2 is FNYEAQ. The CDR3 is CASSLDHTGGYEQYF. The CDR3 nucleotides read TGTGCCAGCAGCTTAGACCACACAGGGGGGTACGAGCAGTACTTC.

This clone was seen a few times. The chain employs TRBV6-2 or TRBV6-3 and TRBJ2-5, with 9 bases aligning to TRBD2. J lost 3 bases, V lost 3 bases, and 8 bases had no gene match. The CDR3 is made up of 16 amino acids. From germline, CDR1 is MNHEY and CDR2 SVGEGT. Here the CDR3 reads CASSYSAGGVEETQYF. CDR3 DNA sequence: TGTGCCAGCAGTTATTCAGCGGGAGGAGTAGAAGAGACCCAGTACTTC.

The V gene is TRBV9, the J gene TRBJ2-6; 7 nucleotides match TRBD1. CDR3 length: 18 amino acids. Germline V lookup: CDR1 SGDLS, CDR2 YYNGEE. The V and J ends lost 4 bases and 2 bases, in that order; junction bases with no gene match: 12. The CDR3 DNA sequence: TGTGCCAGCAGCACTCGGGACAGAGGGCTTACTGGGGCCAACGTCCTGACTTTC. It encodes CASSTRDRGLTGANVLTF.

The chain's CDR3 is CATSEGTGGAREKLFF. Written as DNA, the CDR3 is TGTGCCACCAGTGAAGGGACAGGGGGCGCGAGGGAAAAACTGTTTTTT. The chain has TRBV24-1 and TRBJ1-4; TRBD1 matches 12 bases. The CDR3 runs 16 residues. With 4 bases clipped from V and 8 bases from J, the junction kept 7 bases outside the gene matches. CDR1 is KGHDR, CDR2 SFDVKD, per germline.

The chain carries TRBV24-1 and TRBJ2-3; D unresolved. CDR1 and CDR2 from the germline V gene are KGHDR and SFDVKD. With 9 bases removed from V and 0 bases from J, the gap between germline ends came to 9 bases. The CDR3 spans 13 residues. CDR3 residues: CATGESSTDTQYF. The CDR3 region has the DNA TGTGCCACCGGAGAATCTAGCACAGATACGCAGTATTTT.

On this clone itself: A read error may account for a junction end that differs from germline. This CDR3 reads CASSPDYLGRGSF. The CDR3 DNA reads as TGTGCCAGCAGCCCCGACTATCTCGGGCGGGGGAGTTTC. This sequence joins TRBV28 and TRBJ2-7, with 7 bases fitting TRBD2. The CDR3 is 13 residues long. CDR1 is MDHEN, CDR2 SYDVKM, per germline.

CDR3 sequence (DNA): TGTGCCAGCAGCTCGGGACAGATGAACACTGAAGCTTTCTTT. Translating it yields CASSSGQMNTEAFF. This rearrangement joins TRBV7-3 to TRBJ1-1, with 7 positions matching TRBD1. The CDR3 totals 14 residues. V trimming: 4 bases; J trimming: 0 bases; junction bases outside the gene matches: 2. CDR1 and CDR2 (germline): SGHTA, FQGTGA.

This clone was counted between two and nine times. The chain has TRBV11-2 and TRBJ2-2, with 14 bases identical to TRBD2. This CDR3 comprises 16 residues. Germline values: CDR1 SGHAT, CDR2 FQNNGV. Trimming took 5 bases from V and 6 from J; bases not matched to a gene: 5. In DNA form, the CDR3 reads TGTGCCAGCAGCACGGGACTAGCGGGAGCCTCCGGGGAGCTGTTTTTT. Its translation is CASSTGLAGASGELFF.

V and J are TRBV7-9 and TRBJ2-5; the D is unclear. The CDR3 is 13 residues long. Per the germline V gene, CDR1 is SEHNR and CDR2 is FQNEAQ (reference sequence). V lost 5 bases and J 1 base, leaving 8 bases between the germline ends. The CDR3 here is CASSPYFQETQYF. CDR3 in DNA: TGTGCCAGCAGCCCCTATTTCCAAGAGACCCAGTACTTC.

This chain connects TRBV13 to TRBJ2-5, with TRBD1 identical over 9 bases. The CDR3 runs to 17 residues. Germline V gene lookup returns CDR1 PRHDT and CDR2 FYEKMQ (reference sequence). Trimming cost V 4 bases and J 4 bases; bases outside gene matches: 13. CDR3 protein: CASSSLPGQGLGETQYF. The CDR3 DNA is TGTGCCAGCAGCTCCCTCCCGGGACAGGGTTTGGGAGAGACCCAGTACTTC.

This clone was seen once. This rearrangement joins TRBV7-8 to TRBJ1-5, with no clear D. The germline V gene has CDR1 SGHVS and CDR2 FQNEAQ. The V gene lost 5 bases and the J gene lost 2 bases, with 13 bases spanning the gap. This CDR3 has 15 residues. The CDR3 loop reads CASSQPVGGNQPQHF. CDR3 nucleotides: TGTGCCAGCAGCCAACCTGTAGGAGGCAATCAGCCCCAGCATTTT.

This chain uses TRBV5-6 with TRBJ2-7, with TRBD1 matching 10 bases. CDR3 size: 17 residues. The germline CDR1 and CDR2 sequences are SGHDT and YYEEEE. The V and J ends lost 4 bases and 7 bases, in that order; junction bases with no gene match: 17. The CDR3 nucleotides read TGTGCCAGCAGCCCGGGAGGGTACGGGACAGGGGTAGGGGAGCAGTACTTC. This translates into CASSPGGYGTGVGEQYF.

The chain couples TRBV19 to TRBJ2-1; maybe TRBD2 (7 bases). V lost 7 bases and J 12 bases, leaving 13 bases between the germline ends. This CDR3 has 11 residues. The V gene's germline CDR1 is LNHDA and CDR2 SQIVND (reference sequence). In nucleotides, the CDR3 is TGTGCCAGTAAGGGGGGGTATACGCAGTTCTTC. Protein sequence: CASKGGYTQFF.

The CDR3 region is CASRADSYNEQFF. In DNA form, the CDR3 reads TGTGCCAGCAGGGCAGACTCCTACAATGAGCAGTTCTTC. The rearrangement links TRBV6-4 to TRBJ2-1, with D unresolved. Germline CDR1 is MRHNA and CDR2 is SNTAGT. Trimming removed 6 bases from V and 0 bases from J, with 6 bases in between. The CDR3 loop spans 13 amino acids.

The V and J genes are TRBV29-1 and TRBJ2-7, with 7 nucleotides matching TRBD1. J was trimmed by 0 bases and V by 5 bases; bases with no gene match: 7. The CDR3 totals 14 residues. Per the germline V gene, CDR1 is SQVTM and CDR2 is ANQGSEA. The CDR3 coding sequence is TGCAGCGTTAGACCTAACAGGGGCTCCTACGAGCAGTACTTC. Protein: CSVRPNRGSYEQYF.

The chain employs TRBV5-4 and TRBJ2-2; D ambiguous. V shed 4 bases and J shed 1 base, with 5 bases lying between them. Germline lookup yields CDR1 SGHNT and CDR2 YYREEE (reference sequence). The CDR3 sequence is 13 residues long. CDR3 nucleotide sequence: TGTGCCAGCAGCCCCATGAACACCGGGGAGCTGTTTTTT. This codes for CASSPMNTGELFF.

The chain employs TRBV11-3 and TRBJ2-3; 12 nucleotides agree with TRBD2. V dropped 1 base and J dropped 2; count of bases not matched to a gene: 1. This CDR3 is built from 16 residues. Germline CDR1 is SGHNT and CDR2 is YENEEA. Written as DNA, the CDR3 is TGTGCCAGCAGCTTAGGGACTAGCGGGACCACAGATACGCAGTATTTT. Its protein product is CASSLGTSGTTDTQYF.

The chain joins TRBV5-1 to TRBJ2-7, with D unresolved. The V end lost 1 base, the J end lost 4 bases, and 9 bases lay between the germline ends. CDR1 is SGHRS and CDR2 is YFSETQ in the germline V gene. The CDR3 runs to 13 residues. CDR3 in DNA: TGCGCCAGCAGCTTGCAGGCCGAGTACGAGCAGTACTTC. Translating gives CASSLQAEYEQYF.

This clone was seen a handful of times. V is TRBV19 and J is TRBJ1-4, with 12 bases matching TRBD1. Germline CDR1 is LNHDA and CDR2 is SQIVND (reference sequence). This CDR3 comprises 14 residues. Trimming cost V 9 bases and J 8 bases; bases outside gene matches: 7. For the CDR3, the DNA is TGTGCCAGCCGGGACAGGGGGCGAGAGGAAAAACTGTTTTTT. Translating gives CASRDRGREEKLFF.

This chain's CDR3 is CASSQRITGGTDTQYF. The CDR3 DNA follows: TGTGCCAGCAGCCAACGAATAACGGGGGGCACAGATACGCAGTATTTT. This chain connects TRBV14 to TRBJ2-3; perhaps TRBD2 as D (6 bases). Germline V CDR1 and CDR2: SGHDN, FVKESK. Trimming cost V 2 bases and J 1 base, with 13 bases left between them. CDR3 length: 16 amino acids.

The chain uses TRBV24-1 and TRBJ2-4, with 8 bases lining up with TRBD2. The germline CDR1 and CDR2 sequences are KGHDR and SFDVKD. This CDR3 spans 15 amino acids. Trimming cost V 2 bases and J 8 bases; bases outside gene matches: 7. The CDR3 sequence: CATSDSRGGVYIQYF. As DNA, the CDR3 is TGTGCCACCAGTGATTCCCGGGGGGGGGTATACATTCAGTACTTC.

The chain links TRBV20-1 to TRBJ2-5; D is unresolved. CDR1 and CDR2 (germline): DFQATT, SNEGSKA (reference sequence). V lost 0 bases and J 11 bases, leaving 10 bases between the germline ends. The CDR3 has 11 amino acids. This CDR3 is CSARDMIAQYF. The CDR3 coding sequence is TGCAGTGCTAGAGATATGATAGCTCAGTACTTC.

V and J are TRBV20-1 and TRBJ2-1; D possibly uses TRBD1 or TRBD2 (6 bases each). CDR1 is DFQATT and CDR2 is SNEGSKA in the germline V gene (reference sequence). V lost 3 bases and J 6 bases, leaving 18 bases between the germline ends. The CDR3 is 15 residues long. The CDR3 loop is CSASGGRDLANEQFF. The DNA of the CDR3 is TGCAGTGCTAGTGGGGGCCGGGACTTAGCCAATGAGCAGTTCTTC.

The chain has TRBV12-5 and TRBJ2-2; TRBD2 aligns across 8 bases. The CDR3 runs 14 residues. Germline V CDR1 and CDR2: LGHNT, FRNRAP. J was trimmed by 6 bases and V by 10 bases; bases with no gene match: 10. CDR3 residues: CATQRESKSGELFF. The CDR3, as DNA: TGTGCTACTCAGCGGGAGAGTAAGTCCGGGGAGCTGTTTTTT.

V is TRBV10-1 and J is TRBJ2-7, with a weak D call TRBD2 (6 bases). The CDR3 length is 15 residues. Trimming took 3 bases from V and 2 from J, leaving 14 bases between them. Germline V gene lookup returns CDR1 WNHNN and CDR2 SYGVQD (reference sequence). The CDR3 loop is CASSDMREPPYEQYF. For the CDR3, the DNA is TGCGCCAGCAGTGATATGCGGGAACCACCCTACGAGCAGTACTTC.

The rearrangement joins TRBV12-3 or TRBV12-4 to TRBJ2-3; D gene unclear. The V gene lost 2 bases and the J gene lost 3 bases, with 6 bases spanning the gap. This CDR3 is 13 amino acids long. CDR3 sequence: CASSLTRTDTQYF. The CDR3 DNA sequence: TGTGCCAGCAGTTTAACGCGGACAGATACGCAGTATTTT.

This clone occurred a few times. The rearrangement links TRBV30 to TRBJ2-7; possible D gene TRBD1, 7 bases. V lost 3 bases, J lost 5 bases, and 11 bases lay in between. The length of the CDR3 is 12 residues. Germline CDR1 is GTSNPN and CDR2 is SVGIG (reference sequence). CDR3 in amino acids: CAWSPGGHEQYV. The CDR3 DNA is TGTGCCTGGAGCCCAGGGGGGCACGAGCAGTACGTC.

This CDR3 is CASSDAGLAKNIQYF. The CDR3 DNA sequence: TGTGCCAGCAGTGATGCAGGGCTAGCCAAAAACATTCAGTACTTC. This chain links TRBV25-1 with TRBJ2-4; tentative D call: TRBD1 (5 bases). Germline CDR1 reads MGHDK; CDR2 reads SYGVNS. Trimming stripped 3 bases from V and 0 bases from J, with 9 bases between. The CDR3 extends over 15 amino acids.